Each of the 28 T cell receptor beta chains below was sequenced from the same sample in a study of CD8 T cells in Susac syndrome. RNA in amounts of roughly 0.5 to 1 ug was reverse transcribed with random hexamers. Each CDR3 protein gets one entry after TCRdb re-called the immunoSEQ multiplex PCR reads with MiXCR. The sample shows approximately 130,000 distinct CDR3 sequences, around 94% of them seen only once. The sample was CD4+ T cells from PBMCs. The receptors were sampled from a human donor in good health.

The CDR3 DNA follows: TGTGCCAGCAGCTTCCCTGGCGGGAGTTCCCCCTACGAGCAGTACTTC. Protein product: CASSFPGGSSPYEQYF. V and J are TRBV7-2 and TRBJ2-7; 7 nucleotides match TRBD2. The CDR3 has 16 residues. With V trimmed by 3 bases and J by 2 bases, 10 bases remained unmatched. The germline CDR1 and CDR2 sequences are SGHTA and FQGNSA.

The chain employs TRBV2 and TRBJ2-5; no definite D call. V gave up 6 bases and J gave up 5 bases, with 13 bases separating them. The CDR3 covers 13 residues. Germline V gives CDR1 SNHLY, CDR2 FYNNEI. CDR3 protein: CASSSWDLETQYF. CDR3 DNA sequence: TGTGCCAGCAGCTCCTGGGATTTGGAGACCCAGTACTTC.

V gene TRBV4-3 combines with J gene TRBJ2-3; TRBD1 might be the D (6 bases). The CDR3 length is 14 residues. Per the germline V gene, CDR1 is LGHNA and CDR2 is YSLEER. V gave up 1 base and J gave up 8 bases, with 13 bases separating them. The CDR3 loop reads CASSQGSSQGTQYF. DNA for the CDR3: TGCGCCAGCAGCCAAGGAAGCTCACAGGGTACGCAGTATTTT.

This clonotype has only a few counts. The genes are TRBV23-1 and TRBJ2-1; 13 nucleotides agree with TRBD2. TRBV23-1 is recorded as an ORF, its role being uncertain. The CDR3 sequence is 21 residues long. V trimming: 2 bases; J trimming: 0 bases; junction bases outside the gene matches: 13. The CDR3 sequence: CASSQTTCGLAGASSYNEQFF. CDR3 nucleotide sequence: TGCGCCAGCAGTCAAACGACATGTGGACTAGCGGGGGCGAGCTCCTACAATGAGCAGTTCTTC.

The rearrangement links TRBV2 to TRBJ1-1; 7 nucleotides agree with TRBD1. V shed 7 bases and J 3 bases; nucleotides not matched to a gene: 5. Germline lookup yields CDR1 SNHLY and CDR2 FYNNEI. This CDR3 has 13 amino acids. In nucleotides, the CDR3 is TGTGCCAGCATTGAGCAGGGGGACACTGAAGCTTTCTTT. It specifies CASIEQGDTEAFF.

This clonotype was counted once. The rearrangement joins TRBV5-6 to TRBJ1-3, with D unclear. Trimming cost V 2 bases and J 9 bases, with 18 bases left between them. The CDR3 loop spans 15 amino acids. The V gene's germline CDR1 is SGHDT and CDR2 YYEEEE. CDR3 coding DNA: TGTGCCAGCAGCTTAGGTTCTTCGTCCTTAAGCACCATATATTTT. Protein sequence: CASSLGSSSLSTIYF. The full variable domain, completed using reference TRBV5-6 and TRBJ1-3, is DAGVTQSPTHLIKTRGQQVTLRCSPKSGHDTVSWYQQALGQGPQFIFQYYEEEERQRGNFPDRFSGHQFPNYSSELNVNALLLGDSALYLCASSLGSSSLSTIYFGEGSWLTVV.

The chain joins TRBV7-3 to TRBJ1-1; D is ambiguous. The CDR3 covers 14 residues. The ends were cut back, 5 bases at V and 1 base at J, with 11 bases in the middle. Germline CDR1 reads SGHTA; CDR2 reads FQGTGA. CDR3 bases: TGTGCCAGCAGCCCGAATGGTTGGAACACTGAAGCTTTCTTT. This sequence encodes CASSPNGWNTEAFF.

The CDR3 here is CASSLDAAGASADTQYF. The CDR3 DNA is TGCGCCAGCAGCTTGGATGCAGCGGGAGCGTCGGCAGATACGCAGTATTTT. The V call is TRBV5-1, the J call TRBJ2-3, with 8 bases fitting TRBD2. Germline V lookup: CDR1 SGHRS, CDR2 YFSETQ. J was trimmed by 4 bases and V by 0 bases; bases with no gene match: 10. The CDR3 contains 17 residues.

The rearrangement links TRBV6-4 to TRBJ1-1, with D hard to call. Germline V gene lookup returns CDR1 MRHNA and CDR2 SNTAGT. The CDR3 totals 13 residues. Trimming cost V 4 bases and J 2 bases, with 8 bases left between them. Written as DNA, the CDR3 is TGTGCCAGCAGTGTGGAGCCTAACACTGAAGCTTTCTTT. It yields the protein CASSVEPNTEAFF.

This clonotype was counted a few times. This chain connects TRBV29-1 to TRBJ1-5; D ambiguous. This CDR3 spans 15 amino acids. The V and J ends lost 5 bases and 5 bases respectively, with 19 bases between them. Germline V gene lookup returns CDR1 SQVTM and CDR2 ANQGSEA. CDR3 protein: CSVTVVRQAHQPQHF. The CDR3 DNA sequence: TGCAGCGTTACCGTCGTTCGGCAGGCCCATCAGCCCCAGCATTTT.

This clonotype has just a few counts. The chain recombines TRBV24-1 with TRBJ2-7, with unresolved D. Deletions cut 12 bases from V and 2 bases from J, with 13 bases between. Germline CDR1 and CDR2: KGHDR and SFDVKD. The CDR3 totals 12 residues. The CDR3 DNA reads TGTGCCTCCCCGGGCAGAGCCTACGAGCAGTACTTC. It encodes CASPGRAYEQYF.

The genes are TRBV29-1 and TRBJ1-2, with D maybe TRBD1 (6 bases). Germline values: CDR1 SQVTM, CDR2 ANQGSEA. Trimming shortened V by 3 bases and J by 4 bases, and 9 bases separated the two germline ends. This CDR3 spans 12 amino acids. The DNA of the CDR3 is TGCAGCGTTGAGGGGGCAAGCTATGGCTACACCTTC. As protein: CSVEGASYGYTF.

The chain links TRBV28 to TRBJ2-7, with 7 bases lining up with TRBD2. The V gene end was trimmed by 6 bases and the J gene end by 0 bases; junction bases not matched to a gene: 5. This CDR3 is built from 14 residues. The germline V gene encodes CDR1 MDHEN and CDR2 SYDVKM. The CDR3 here is CASRLAHRSYEQYF. The CDR3 DNA sequence: TGTGCCAGCAGACTAGCGCACCGCTCCTACGAGCAGTACTTC.

The V call is TRBV11-2, the J call TRBJ2-5; no reliable D call. Looked up from germline, CDR1 is SGHAT and CDR2 is FQNNGV. This CDR3 is 14 amino acids long. The V and J ends lost 1 base and 1 base respectively, with 7 bases between them. The CDR3 DNA reads TGTGCCAGCAGCTTAGTAGCTGCCCAAGAGACCCAGTACTTC. As protein: CASSLVAAQETQYF.

The chain carries TRBV2 and TRBJ2-1, with D possibly TRBD2 on 6 matching bases. V was trimmed by 6 bases and J by 7 bases, leaving 22 bases between them. This CDR3 region has 16 residues. The germline gives CDR1 SNHLY, CDR2 FYNNEI. The CDR3 DNA reads TGTGCCAGCAGGACCCCCGGAGCGGGCTGGGGGAATGAGCAGTTCTTC. It yields the protein CASRTPGAGWGNEQFF. The variable domain in full, completed from reference TRBV2 and TRBJ2-1, reads EPEVTQTPSHQVTQMGQEVILRCVPISNHLYFYWYRQILGQKVEFLVSFYNNEISEKSEIFDDQFSVERPDGSNFTLKIRSTKLEDSAMYFCASRTPGAGWGNEQFFGPGTRLTVL.

The chain is built from TRBV5-3 and TRBJ2-7, with 7 bases identical to TRBD1. TRBV5-3 is an ORF for which the function is uncertain. J lost 6 bases, V lost 9 bases, and 21 bases had no gene match. This CDR3 has 16 amino acids. CDR3 DNA sequence: TGTGCCAACCCCCTTGACCTTGAGGACAGGCCACCCGAGCAGTACTTC. Residues: CANPLDLEDRPPEQYF.

The chain uses TRBV28 and TRBJ1-1, with 12 bases aligning to TRBD1. Unmatched junction bases numbered 16, after V lost 6 bases and J lost 11 bases. Germline values: CDR1 MDHEN, CDR2 SYDVKM. The CDR3 sequence is 16 residues long. CDR3 nucleotide sequence: TGTGCCAGCAGCCTTCCCACCGGGACAGGGGGCTCGGTGGCTTTCTTT. This sequence encodes CASSLPTGTGGSVAFF.

The V call is TRBV25-1, the J call TRBJ2-3, with a tentative D call TRBD2 (5 bases). The V end was cut by 3 bases, the J end by 6 bases, with 13 bases between. The CDR3 covers 14 residues. The germline gives CDR1 MGHDK, CDR2 SYGVNS. Here the CDR3 reads CASSEIRDRDTQYF. DNA of the CDR3: TGTGCCAGCAGTGAGATTCGGGATAGGGATACGCAGTATTTT. Full variable domain (rest looked up from reference TRBV25-1 and TRBJ2-3): EADIYQTPRYLVIGTGKKITLECSQTMGHDKMYWYQQDPGMELHLIHYSYGVNSTEKGDLSSESTVSRIRTEHFPLTLESARPSHTSQYLCASSEIRDRDTQYFGPGTRLTVL.

The chain recombines TRBV6-2 or TRBV6-3 with TRBJ1-6; 7 nucleotides align to TRBD1. The CDR3 contains 15 residues. Germline V gene lookup returns CDR1 MNHEY and CDR2 SVGEGT. The V gene end was trimmed by 2 bases and the J gene end by 10 bases; junction bases not matched to a gene: 8. The CDR3 region is CASSYQGGTVSPLHF. The CDR3 DNA reads TGTGCCAGCAGTTACCAAGGTGGGACAGTCTCACCCCTCCACTTT.

The V call is TRBV3-1, the J call TRBJ2-1; no reliable D call. Germline V CDR1 and CDR2: LGHDT, YNNKEL (reference sequence). The V end lost 4 bases, the J end lost 0 bases, and 13 bases lay between the germline ends. The CDR3 has 16 residues. CDR3 region: CASSPLPGGSYNEQFF. The CDR3 DNA sequence: TGTGCCAGCAGCCCCCTTCCGGGTGGCTCCTACAATGAGCAGTTCTTC.

V and J are TRBV24-1 and TRBJ2-1; 10 nucleotides match TRBD2. CDR1 is KGHDR, CDR2 SFDVKD, per germline. Trimming removed 9 bases from V and 5 bases from J; junction bases left unmatched: 12. The CDR3 totals 16 residues. The CDR3 coding sequence is TGTGCCACCGATGGGTGGGGGACTAGCGTAAACAATGAGCAGTTCTTC. This translates into CATDGWGTSVNNEQFF.

The chain is built from TRBV2 and TRBJ2-7, with D possibly matching TRBD1 (6 bases). This CDR3 spans 14 amino acids. Trimming cost V 2 bases and J 3 bases, with 11 bases left between them. Germline CDR1 SNHLY, CDR2 FYNNEI. The CDR3: CASSEQGPYYEQYF. CDR3 nucleotide sequence: TGTGCCAGCAGTGAACAGGGGCCTTACTACGAGCAGTACTTC.

This chain uses TRBV2 with TRBJ2-3, with a tentative D call TRBD2 (7 bases). CDR3 length equals 10 residues. The germline V and J ends were trimmed by 8 bases and 10 bases, with 10 bases remaining between them. Germline V gene sequence: CDR1 SNHLY, CDR2 FYNNEI. CDR3 nucleotides: TGTGCCAGCGGCGGGGGCCCGCAGTATTTT. This gives the protein CASGGGPQYF.

The chain carries TRBV18 and TRBJ2-7; D assignment may be TRBD1 or TRBD2 (5 bases each). The CDR3 extends over 16 amino acids. With 2 bases removed from V and 0 bases from J, the gap between germline ends came to 14 bases. Germline CDR1 and CDR2: KGHSH and LQKENI. CDR3 sequence reads: CASSPKGTDPSYEQYF. For the CDR3, the DNA is TGTGCCAGCTCACCAAAGGGGACGGATCCCTCCTACGAGCAGTACTTC. Variable domain in full (rest from reference TRBV18 and TRBJ2-7): NAGVMQNPRHLVRRRGQEARLRCSPMKGHSHVYWYRQLPEEGLKFMVYLQKENIIDESGMPKERFSAEFPKEGPSILRIQQVVRGDSAAYFCASSPKGTDPSYEQYFGPGTRLTVT.

This clonotype was seen just once. This chain links TRBV23-1 with TRBJ2-1, with D uncertain. TRBV23-1 is reported as an ORF; its role is uncertain. The V and J ends lost 0 bases and 5 bases respectively, with 14 bases between them. This CDR3 is 16 amino acids long. The CDR3 protein is CASSQSGPANNNEQFF. The CDR3 DNA is TGCGCCAGCAGTCAATCAGGGCCTGCCAATAACAATGAGCAGTTCTTC.

The CDR3 is CSVPGTSGSRGQETQYF. The CDR3 nucleotides read TGCAGCGTTCCTGGGACTAGCGGGAGTCGAGGCCAAGAGACCCAGTACTTC. This rearrangement joins TRBV20-1 to TRBJ2-5; 14 bases match TRBD2. Germline V gene lookup returns CDR1 DFQATT and CDR2 SNEGSKA (reference sequence). The CDR3 loop spans 17 amino acids.

The chain carries TRBV5-1 and TRBJ2-3, with 8 bases fitting TRBD2. Germline CDR1 and CDR2: SGHRS and YFSETQ. This CDR3 region has 15 residues. With V trimmed by 2 bases and J by 2 bases, 4 bases remained unmatched. The CDR3 loop reads CASSFTGRDTDTQYF. CDR3 DNA: TGCGCCAGCAGCTTTACCGGGAGGGACACAGATACGCAGTATTTT. Supplemented by reference TRBV5-1 and TRBJ2-3, the full variable domain reads KAGVTQTPRYLIKTRGQQVTLSCSPISGHRSVSWYQQTPGQGLQFLFEYFSETQRNKGNFPGRFSGRQFSNSRSEMNVSTLELGDSALYLCASSFTGRDTDTQYFGPGTRLTVL.

The chain combines TRBV15 with TRBJ1-1, with D perhaps TRBD1 (5 bases). This CDR3 has 13 residues. The V and J ends lost 5 bases and 0 bases respectively, with 7 bases between them. Germline V gives CDR1 LNHNV, CDR2 YYDKDF (reference sequence). Written as DNA, the CDR3 is TGTGCCACCAGCGAGGGGATGAACACTGAAGCTTTCTTT. The encoded protein is CATSEGMNTEAFF.